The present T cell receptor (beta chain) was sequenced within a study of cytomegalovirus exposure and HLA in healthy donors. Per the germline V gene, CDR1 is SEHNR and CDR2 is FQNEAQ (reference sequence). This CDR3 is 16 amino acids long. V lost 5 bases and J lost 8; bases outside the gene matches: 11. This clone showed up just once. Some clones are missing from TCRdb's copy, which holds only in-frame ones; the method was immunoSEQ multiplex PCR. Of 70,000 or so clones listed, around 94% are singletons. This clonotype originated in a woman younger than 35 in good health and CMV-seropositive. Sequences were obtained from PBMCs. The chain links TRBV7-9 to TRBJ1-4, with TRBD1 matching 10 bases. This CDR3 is CASSHRFGTGDEKLFF. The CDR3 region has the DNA TGTGCCAGCAGCCATCGATTCGGGACAGGGGACGAAAAACTGTTTTTT. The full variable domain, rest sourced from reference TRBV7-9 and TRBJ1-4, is DTGVSQNPRHKITKRGQNVTFRCDPISEHNRLYWYRQTLGQGPEFLTYFQNEAQLEKSRLLSDRFSAERPKGSFSTLEIQRTEQGDSAMYLCASSHRFGTGDEKLFFGSGTQLSVL.